The clone carrying this T cell receptor beta chain was detected many times. Its cognate antigen is unknown. This sample is part of a study of neurological immune-mediated disorders. Broader study findings: The study phylogenetically grouped the repertoires of 18 of 34 multiple sclerosis patients into one related-CDR3 cluster, a possible signature. HTLV-1-associated myelopathy led in TCR clonal expansion, while multiple sclerosis ranked lowest, below healthy controls.

5'RACE employing 10-nucleotide random UMIs yielded the cDNA. TCRdb used MiXCR to reprocess the 5' RACE reads, holding one entry per CDR3 protein. The table shows tens of thousands of distinct CDR3 sequences, with less than 5.5% occurring only once. Unsorted libraries came from 2 million PBMCs stored at -80 °C. This CDR3 region has 14 residues. J lost 0 bases, V lost 3 bases, and 5 bases had no gene match. Germline CDR1 is DFQATT and CDR2 is SNEGSKA (reference sequence). Sequenced: PBMCs. The clonotype was recovered from a woman aged 25 to 39 with multiple sclerosis. V gene TRBV20-1 combines with J gene TRBJ2-7; 7 nucleotides match TRBD2. The DNA for the CDR3 is TGCAGTGCTAGGGGAGGGACTAACTCCTACGAGCAGTACTTC. Its protein product is CSARGGTNSYEQYF.